The 16 T cell receptor beta chains in this list originate from one sample, sequenced in a study of blood T cells in healthy people across ages. Primed by a sample-barcoded 5' primer and a J-beta primer mix, a second PCR proceeded for about 6 to 11 cycles. MiXCR, run by TCRdb on the 5' RACE reads, gives a single entry per CDR3 protein. Of around 1.1 million distinct CDR3 sequences listed, roughly two fifths were seen once; the top ten hold around 12%. The material sequenced was blood. The receptors here all came from a man between 18 and 29 years old in good health.

A single count supports this clonotype. A read error is possible here, since a much larger clone lies one base away. The chain is built from TRBV5-1 and TRBJ1-4; 9 nucleotides match TRBD1. CDR1 SGHRS and CDR2 YFSETQ come from the germline V gene. Trimming removed 4 bases from V and 5 bases from J; junction bases left unmatched: 3. This CDR3 comprises 14 residues. For the CDR3, the DNA is TGCGCCAGCAGCGACGGGACAGGGAATGAAAAACTGTTTTTT. As protein: CASSDGTGNEKLFF.

This sequence joins TRBV5-1 and TRBJ1-1; D not resolved. This CDR3 contains 14 residues. V lost 1 base to trimming and J lost 4 bases, with 11 bases between them. The germline V gene has CDR1 SGHRS and CDR2 YFSETQ. CDR3 bases: TGCGCCAGCAGCTTGACGCAGGAGGGCACTGAAGCTTTCTTT. Protein: CASSLTQEGTEAFF.

This clonotype was observed a few times. The chain couples TRBV2 to TRBJ1-1, with 10 bases aligning to TRBD1. Germline trimming cut 6 bases from V and 2 bases from J; bases unmatched to any gene: 9. The CDR3 runs to 16 residues. Per germline, CDR1 SNHLY and CDR2 FYNNEI. CDR3 residues: CASRVDRGRVNTEAFF. The CDR3, as DNA: TGTGCCAGCAGAGTAGACAGGGGGCGGGTAAACACTGAAGCTTTCTTT.

The sample holds a few counts of this clonotype. In DNA form, the CDR3 reads TGCGCCAGCGGAAAACCCGGGACTCTAAATGAGCAGTTCTTC. Amino acid sequence: CASGKPGTLNEQFF. The J gene is TRBJ2-1, the V gene TRBV5-1; D perhaps matches TRBD2 (6 bases). The CDR3 extends over 14 amino acids. Germline CDR1 reads SGHRS; CDR2 reads YFSETQ. Trimming pared 7 bases from V and 7 bases from J, leaving 18 bases between.

There are a few counts of this clonotype. This rearrangement joins TRBV12-3 or TRBV12-4 to TRBJ1-6; D perhaps matches TRBD1 (5 bases). The CDR3 loop spans 15 amino acids. The V end lost 3 bases, the J end lost 7 bases, and 13 bases lay between the germline ends. CDR3 protein: CASSFPPGLNSPLHF. CDR3 DNA: TGTGCCAGCAGTTTCCCTCCAGGGCTAAATTCACCCCTCCACTTT.

V gene TRBV27 combines with J gene TRBJ2-1, with a tentative D call TRBD2 (5 bases). Germline assignment: CDR1 MNHEY and CDR2 SMNVEV (reference sequence). The CDR3 covers 14 residues. V shed 3 bases and J shed 9 bases, with 15 bases lying between them. CDR3 sequence: CASSFDFRRGEQFF. The CDR3 DNA is TGTGCCAGCAGTTTCGACTTCAGACGGGGTGAGCAGTTCTTC.

V usage is TRBV9 and J usage is TRBJ1-4, with a possible D match to TRBD1 (6 bases). CDR1 and CDR2 from the germline V gene are SGDLS and YYNGEE. V lost 0 bases and J lost 0, with 15 bases in between. The CDR3 totals 18 residues. Written as DNA, the CDR3 is TGTGCCAGCAGCGTAGGGAGGAACAGGGCTGCAACTAATGAAAAACTGTTTTTT. It encodes CASSVGRNRAATNEKLFF.

The V call is TRBV5-1, the J call TRBJ1-1; D might be TRBD1 (5 bases). This CDR3 is 14 amino acids long. Germline-derived CDR1 and CDR2 are SGHRS and YFSETQ. V was pared by 4 bases and J by 3 bases, with 13 bases between. The DNA of the CDR3 is TGCGCCAGCAGCGGGAAGCCGGGGGACACTGAAGCTTTCTTT. This codes for CASSGKPGDTEAFF. Based on the CDR3 plus reference TRBV5-1 and TRBJ1-1, the full variable domain is KAGVTQTPRYLIKTRGQQVTLSCSPISGHRSVSWYQQTPGQGLQFLFEYFSETQRNKGNFPGRFSGRQFSNSRSEMNVSTLELGDSALYLCASSGKPGDTEAFFGQGTRLTVV.

The table lists this clonotype with a few counts. This rearrangement joins TRBV29-1 to TRBJ1-1; weak D call: TRBD1 (5 bases). The V and J ends lost 7 bases and 1 base respectively, with 16 bases between them. The CDR3 totals 14 residues. CDR1 is SQVTM and CDR2 is ANQGSEA in the germline V gene. The CDR3 loop is CSGLPGQRNTEAFF. CDR3 nucleotides: TGCAGCGGGCTTCCGGGGCAGCGGAACACTGAAGCTTTCTTT.

This chain uses TRBV3-1 with TRBJ1-3; D is possibly TRBD1 (5 bases). This CDR3 region has 17 residues. The V end lost 2 bases, the J end lost 0 bases, and 14 bases lay between the germline ends. CDR1 is LGHDT, CDR2 YNNKEL, per germline (reference sequence). The CDR3 bases are TGTGCCAGCAGCCAAAACAAAGGGGCTGTCTCTGGAAACACCATATATTTT. It yields the protein CASSQNKGAVSGNTIYF.

The rearrangement uses TRBV7-9 and TRBJ1-2, with TRBD1 identical over 9 bases. There are 16 residues in the CDR3. Germline CDR1 SEHNR, CDR2 FQNEAQ (reference sequence). V lost 1 base and J lost 8; bases outside the gene matches: 11. The CDR3 here is CASSLGVGQGDLGYTF. CDR3 nucleotides: TGTGCCAGCAGCTTAGGAGTGGGACAGGGAGATTTGGGCTACACCTTC.

This clonotype was detected a few times. J is TRBJ1-2 and V is TRBV20-1, with D unresolved. Germline lookup yields CDR1 DFQATT and CDR2 SNEGSKA (reference sequence). CDR3 size: 16 residues. The V and J ends lost 2 bases and 4 bases respectively, with 20 bases between them. In nucleotides, the CDR3 is TGCAGTGCTAGAAGGAGATCAGGAGAGCCGTTCTATGGCTACACCTTC. Amino acid sequence: CSARRRSGEPFYGYTF.

This chain uses TRBV20-1 with TRBJ1-1; 9 nucleotides agree with TRBD1. This CDR3 contains 15 residues. In germline, CDR1 is DFQATT, CDR2 SNEGSKA (reference sequence). V gave up 4 bases and J gave up 0 bases; unmatched junction bases: 6. The CDR3 sequence is CSATGTGHMNTEAFF. CDR3 nucleotides: TGCAGTGCTACGGGGACAGGGCATATGAACACTGAAGCTTTCTTT.

There are many counts of this clonotype. CDR3 residues: CAISPGSSGANVLTF. The DNA of the CDR3 is TGTGCCATCAGTCCCGGGTCTTCTGGGGCCAACGTCCTGACTTTC. This rearrangement joins TRBV10-3 to TRBJ2-6, with D unresolved. This CDR3 has 15 residues. Trimming removed 5 bases from V and 1 base from J, with 9 bases in between. Germline CDR1 reads ENHRY; CDR2 reads SYGVKD.

The chain recombines TRBV7-9 with TRBJ1-1, with TRBD1 as a possible D gene (5 bases). V gave up 3 bases and J gave up 0 bases, with 14 bases separating them. This CDR3 contains 16 residues. Germline V gene lookup returns CDR1 SEHNR and CDR2 FQNEAQ (reference sequence). The CDR3 region is CASSFFSQGLNTEAFF. The CDR3 DNA reads TGTGCCAGCAGCTTCTTTTCCCAGGGCTTGAACACTGAAGCTTTCTTT.

This chain uses TRBV24-1 with TRBJ2-2, with 9 bases that match TRBD1. The V and J ends lost 9 bases and 0 bases, in that order; junction bases with no gene match: 13. Per the germline V gene, CDR1 is KGHDR and CDR2 is SFDVKD. The CDR3 length is 18 residues. CDR3 coding DNA: TGTGCCACCCGGGACAGGGAAATTAACGACGCGAACACCGGGGAGCTGTTTTTT. This sequence encodes CATRDREINDANTGELFF.